Below, 24 T cell receptor beta chains from the same sample are listed, as sequenced in a study of OX40 agonist ivuxolimab in advanced cancers. Preparation of the library involved the immunoSEQ multiplex PCR assay. The immuneACCESS repertoire file appears here via TCRdb, limited to in-frame rearrangements. These files lack a portion of the clones; in checked studies, under half of the deficit traces to unresolved V genes, and the cause of the others is not known. Across this sample there are tens of thousands of clones, with 88% seen only once. Jointly, the top ten make up around 20% of the sample. This specimen consisted of CD4+ or CD8+ T cells sorted from blood, obtained in a trial of the OX40 agonist ivuxolimab. All receptors come from an adult with an advanced solid tumor such as melanoma, head and neck, liver or kidney cancer.

The J gene is TRBJ1-3, the V gene TRBV4-2; D possibly corresponds to TRBD1 (5 bases). Trimming stripped 1 base from V and 2 bases from J, with 18 bases between. Germline V gene sequence: CDR1 LGHNA, CDR2 YNFKEQ. The CDR3 consists of 18 residues. CDR3 DNA sequence: TGTGCCAGCAGCCAAGTCGCCGGCAGGGAAGGAACTGGAAACACCATATATTTT. It is translated as CASSQVAGREGTGNTIYF.

This chain uses TRBV4-1 with TRBJ2-5, with D possibly being TRBD2 (6 bases). CDR3 length: 18 amino acids. Trimming left V 2 bases short and J 1 base short, with 20 bases between. Germline CDR1 is MGHRA and CDR2 is YSYEKL. The CDR3 DNA reads TGCGCCAGCAGCCAACTACCGGCGGGGTATTCAGGCCAAGAGACCCAGTACTTC. Translating it yields CASSQLPAGYSGQETQYF.

The rearrangement links TRBV27 to TRBJ2-7; maybe TRBD1 (6 bases). The CDR3 has 16 amino acids. The V end lost 5 bases, the J end lost 5 bases, and 22 bases lay between the germline ends. The germline V gene encodes CDR1 MNHEY and CDR2 SMNVEV (reference sequence). The CDR3 DNA follows: TGTGCCAGCAGTCCTTACCTCTTGACAGGCAGGCACGAGCAGTACTTC. This codes for CASSPYLLTGRHEQYF.

The J gene is TRBJ1-1, the V gene TRBV28; D unresolved. Trimming cost V 6 bases and J 5 bases, with 10 bases left between them. CDR1 and CDR2 from the germline V gene are MDHEN and SYDVKM. This CDR3 has 12 amino acids. CDR3 loop: CASSFGVTEAFF. In DNA form, the CDR3 reads TGTGCCAGCAGCTTCGGGGTGACTGAAGCTTTCTTT.

CDR3 region: CASRQGSTEAFF. The DNA of the CDR3 is TGTGCCAGCAGACAGGGTAGCACTGAAGCTTTCTTT. V and J are TRBV28 and TRBJ1-1; possible D gene TRBD1, 6 bases. Germline V gene sequence: CDR1 MDHEN, CDR2 SYDVKM. V was pared by 6 bases and J by 4 bases, with 9 bases between. The CDR3 loop spans 12 amino acids. Complete variable domain (other parts from reference TRBV28 and TRBJ1-1): DVKVTQSSRYLVKRTGEKVFLECVQDMDHENMFWYRQDPGLGLRLIYFSYDVKMKEKGDIPEGYSVSREKKERFSLILESASTNQTSMYLCASRQGSTEAFFGQGTRLTVV.

The chain is built from TRBV7-2 and TRBJ2-1; no reliable D call. The CDR3 spans 13 residues. From germline, CDR1 is SGHTA and CDR2 FQGNSA. The V end was cut by 5 bases, the J end by 1 base, with 6 bases between. CDR3 loop: CASSLTSYNEQFF. The CDR3 DNA is TGTGCCAGCAGCCTGACATCCTACAATGAGCAGTTCTTC.

The rearrangement links TRBV6-5 to TRBJ2-2, with 9 bases aligning to TRBD2. The CDR3 is 16 amino acids. Germline V gene data show CDR1 as MNHEY and CDR2 as SVGAGI. The ends lost 2 bases at V and 4 bases at J; junction bases unmatched: 5. CDR3 sequence (DNA): TGTGCCAGCAGTTACGAGAGCGGGGGGACCACCGGGGAGCTGTTTTTT. This codes for CASSYESGGTTGELFF.

The chain recombines TRBV29-1 with TRBJ2-2; D gene unclear. Germline V lookup: CDR1 SQVTM, CDR2 ANQGSEA. This CDR3 spans 14 amino acids. V was trimmed by 3 bases and J by 0 bases, leaving 8 bases between them. The CDR3 region has the DNA TGCAGCGTTGAGGTGGACCCGAACACCGGGGAGCTGTTTTTT. Residues: CSVEVDPNTGELFF.

The chain has TRBV2 and TRBJ1-4, with TRBD1 matching 7 bases. Trimming cost V 7 bases and J 3 bases; bases outside gene matches: 11. CDR3 length equals 16 residues. Looked up from germline, CDR1 is SNHLY and CDR2 is FYNNEI. CDR3 loop: CASTAGGMVANEKLFF. CDR3 bases: TGTGCCAGCACGGCAGGGGGAATGGTGGCTAATGAAAAACTGTTTTTT.

The J gene is TRBJ2-1, the V gene TRBV6-5, with 8 bases fitting TRBD1. Germline assignment: CDR1 MNHEY and CDR2 SVGAGI. Unmatched junction bases numbered 9, after V lost 6 bases and J lost 8 bases. The CDR3 length is 14 residues. The CDR3 sequence: CASSWTGFRDEQFF. CDR3 in DNA: TGTGCCAGCAGCTGGACAGGGTTTAGGGATGAGCAGTTCTTC.

This clone appeared once. V gene TRBV7-8 combines with J gene TRBJ2-1; the D is unclear. V lost 5 bases and J lost 5, with 16 bases in between. In germline, CDR1 is SGHVS, CDR2 FQNEAQ. The CDR3 runs 15 residues. The CDR3 nucleotides are TGTGCCAGCAGCCCATCGTGGGTTCGCGACAATGAGCAGTTCTTC. Residues: CASSPSWVRDNEQFF. Using reference TRBV7-8 and TRBJ2-1 for the parts outside the CDR3, the full variable domain is GAGVSQSPRYKVAKRGQDVALRCDPISGHVSLFWYQQALGQGPEFLTYFQNEAQLDKSGLPSDRFFAERPEGSVSTLKIQRTQQEDSAVYLCASSPSWVRDNEQFFGPGTRLTVL.

The table lists this clone with a count of one. The V call is TRBV27, the J call TRBJ2-2; D remains unclear. V lost 6 bases to trimming and J lost 4 bases, with 3 bases between them. Germline lookup yields CDR1 MNHEY and CDR2 SMNVEV (reference sequence). The CDR3 runs to 11 residues. DNA for the CDR3: TGTGCCAGCAGCACCACCGGGGAGCTGTTTTTT. Its protein is CASSTTGELFF.

The CDR3, as DNA: TGTGCCAGCAGCTTTAGCGGGGGGGCAATAACAGATACGCAGTATTTT. Translated: CASSFSGGAITDTQYF. V is TRBV7-8 and J is TRBJ2-3; 11 bases are a match to TRBD2. The germline CDR1 and CDR2 sequences are SGHVS and FQNEAQ. CDR3 size: 16 residues. The V segment lost 3 bases and the J segment 3 bases; nucleotides outside the gene matches: 5.

The V call is TRBV7-9, the J call TRBJ2-7; TRBD1 is a possible D gene (6 bases). V was trimmed by 1 base and J by 3 bases, leaving 10 bases between them. Germline CDR1 and CDR2: SEHNR and FQNEAQ (reference sequence). This CDR3 region has 14 residues. The CDR3 DNA reads as TGTGCCAGCAGCTTAGATGCAGGGGTCTACGAGCAGTACTTC. This translates into CASSLDAGVYEQYF.

The chain recombines TRBV6-6 with TRBJ1-5; D ambiguous. Per the germline V gene, CDR1 is MNHNY and CDR2 is SVGAGI (reference sequence). The CDR3 loop spans 15 amino acids. V lost 0 bases and J 1 base, leaving 7 bases between the germline ends. The CDR3 nucleotides read TGTGCCAGCAGTTACTCAAGGGTAAGCAATCAGCCCCAGCATTTT. Its protein product is CASSYSRVSNQPQHF.

V gene TRBV29-1 combines with J gene TRBJ1-2; D unresolved. Looked up from germline, CDR1 is SQVTM and CDR2 is ANQGSEA. V was clipped by 2 bases and J by 4 bases, with 14 bases between them. There are 14 residues in the CDR3. The CDR3 protein is CSVEREGALYGYTF. CDR3 DNA sequence: TGCAGCGTTGAAAGGGAGGGAGCCCTCTATGGCTACACCTTC.

This chain uses TRBV9 with TRBJ2-2; D is ambiguous. The CDR3 contains 11 residues. V dropped 4 bases and J dropped 9 bases, with 7 bases sitting between them. The germline CDR1 and CDR2 sequences are SGDLS and YYNGEE. DNA of the CDR3: TGTGCCAGCAGCTCCCCGAGGGAGCTGTTTTTT. Amino acid sequence: CASSSPRELFF.

This rearrangement joins TRBV6-4 to TRBJ2-1; 7 bases are a match to TRBD2. Germline V gene lookup returns CDR1 MRHNA and CDR2 SNTAGT. The CDR3 is 14 residues long. V shed 4 bases and J 2 bases; nucleotides not matched to a gene: 2. Here the CDR3 reads CASSVSGPYNEQFF. Written as DNA, the CDR3 is TGTGCCAGCAGTGTTAGCGGGCCCTACAATGAGCAGTTCTTC.

The rearrangement uses TRBV6-5 and TRBJ1-2; D unresolved. Germline CDR1 reads MNHEY; CDR2 reads SVGAGI. V lost 2 bases and J 0 bases, leaving 10 bases between the germline ends. The CDR3 sequence is 15 residues long. CDR3 nucleotide sequence: TGTGCCAGCAGTTACGGGGTGACATCTAACTATGGCTACACCTTC. Translation gives CASSYGVTSNYGYTF.

V usage is TRBV30 and J usage is TRBJ1-1; D not resolved. CDR3 length: 13 residues. Trimming left V 0 bases short and J 4 bases short, with 9 bases between. CDR1 is GTSNPN, CDR2 SVGIG, per germline (reference sequence). The CDR3 loop is CAWSVSYGTEAFF. CDR3 nucleotide sequence: TGTGCCTGGAGTGTATCGTACGGCACTGAAGCTTTCTTT.

CDR3 DNA: TGTGCCTGGAGTGTACGGCAGGTGATGAACACTGAAGCTTTCTTT. This codes for CAWSVRQVMNTEAFF. This chain links TRBV30 with TRBJ1-1; D remains ambiguous. The CDR3 is 15 amino acids. The germline V gene has CDR1 GTSNPN and CDR2 SVGIG (reference sequence). V lost 0 bases and J lost 0, with 11 bases in between.

The V gene is TRBV28, the J gene TRBJ2-7; 10 bases agree with TRBD1. Germline V lookup: CDR1 MDHEN, CDR2 SYDVKM. There are 15 residues in the CDR3. V lost 6 bases to trimming and J lost 2 bases; unmatched junction nucleotides: 7. The CDR3 DNA is TGTGCCAGCAGCTGGGACAGGGGACGAACCTACGAGCAGTACGTC. This translates into CASSWDRGRTYEQYV.

This clone is a singleton in its sample. Compared with germline, one end of the junction differs, possibly owing to a read error. V is TRBV4-1 and J is TRBJ2-4, with 11 bases identical to TRBD1. Germline V lookup: CDR1 MGHRA, CDR2 YSYEKL. This CDR3 has 16 residues. CDR3 DNA: TGCGCCAGCAGCCAAGCGGGGACAGGGGGGAAAAGCATTCAGTACTTC. Protein product: CASSQAGTGGKSIQYF.

This clone has only a few counts. The chain has TRBV11-2 and TRBJ1-5; no clear D. The length of the CDR3 is 15 residues. The germline V and J ends were trimmed by 1 base and 2 bases, with 9 bases remaining between them. Germline V lookup: CDR1 SGHAT, CDR2 FQNNGV. The CDR3 bases are TGTGCCAGCAGCTTAGGACCCGGGGGCAATCAGCCCCAGCATTTT. This sequence encodes CASSLGPGGNQPQHF.